In its sample, the clone carrying this T cell receptor (beta chain) ranks as medium-sized. The antigen remains undetermined. This entry comes from a study of circulating CD8 cells and anti-PD-1 response in melanoma. Study as a whole: Responders had complete or partial responses; non-responders had stable or progressive disease. Points from the study as a whole: Experiments were generally run without replicates. Expanded sorted subsets were checked for tumor reactivity using peptides. Published repertoire comparisons used only baseline and M1 samples from a small cohort with few responders.

From live CD3+CD8+TCRalphabeta+ cells, four PD-1 and/or TIGIT subsets were sorted. Using around 15 ng of total RNA, TCR libraries were made with the QIAseq Immune Repertoire TCR panel. TCRdb redid the calling of the reads with MiXCR, one entry per CDR3 protein. The table lists about 1,300 distinct CDR3 sequences, over 9.5% of them singletons, with roughly an eighth in the top ten. The CDR3 runs to 12 residues. Germline V CDR1 and CDR2: LNHDA, SQIVND (reference sequence). The junction had 7 bases not matched to a gene; V was cut back by 10 bases and J by 6 bases. This sequence was found in a human donor with melanoma. V gene TRBV19 combines with J gene TRBJ1-2, with 8 bases aligning to TRBD1. The sequences come from CD8+ T cells from PBMCs, collected at baseline or after one month of anti-PD-1 therapy (not recorded which). The CDR3 sequence: CATPGTGNGYTF. The CDR3 bases are TGTGCCACCCCCGGGACAGGCAATGGCTACACCTTC.